The clone carrying this TCR beta chain has a handful of counts. Its antigen is still unknown. TCRdb reprocessed the 5' RACE reads via MiXCR and lists one record per CDR3 protein. The table has hundreds of thousands of distinct CDR3 sequences, 18% seen once; the top ten hold more than 10%. The germline V gene encodes CDR1 SEHNR and CDR2 FQNEAQ (reference sequence). This CDR3 is built from 15 residues. Trimming cost V 5 bases and J 4 bases; bases outside gene matches: 8. The data originate from a study of T-cell memory formation after mild COVID-19. Findings and limits, study-wide: Nothing confirmed that second-wave clones peaking on day 37 were specific for SARS-CoV-2.

The genes are TRBV7-9 and TRBJ2-5; 9 nucleotides match TRBD1. Sequenced sample: PBMCs or a T cell subset sorted from them (not recorded which). The receptor was isolated from an adult woman who had mild COVID-19 (a few samples of this study predate the infection). Cell type and time point are not known. The CDR3 sequence is CASSPWDRVGETQYF. The CDR3 bases are TGTGCCAGCAGCCCCTGGGACAGGGTAGGAGAGACCCAGTACTTC.